This T cell receptor beta chain was observed in a study of a mutant IDH1 vaccine in newly diagnosed glioma. Study-level points and caveats: Vaccination induced immune responses in roughly 93% of patients. Seemingly, top peripheral T cell clonotype changes bore no relation to pseudoprogression.

CDR1 and CDR2 (germline): SNHLY, FYNNEI. The CDR3 is made up of 14 amino acids. V lost 4 bases and J lost 4, with 10 bases in between. The method was immunoSEQ multiplex PCR; TCRdb's version includes in-frame clones alone and lacks a portion of them. The data hold 60,000 or so clones, with around 91% observed a single time. To note about this clone: What it binds is unknown.

The time point: week 11, during vaccination. All doses held 300 ug of mutant IDH1 20-mer peptide, with topical imiquimod. Sequences were derived from PBMCs, sampled from a glioma patient whose treatment included an IDH1 peptide vaccine. The sequence came from a man aged 35 to 55 with glioma. The J gene is TRBJ2-2, the V gene TRBV2; D ambiguous. This CDR3 reads CASSAARGTGELFF. Written as DNA, the CDR3 is TGTGCCAGCAGTGCCGCACGAGGCACCGGGGAGCTGTTTTTT.